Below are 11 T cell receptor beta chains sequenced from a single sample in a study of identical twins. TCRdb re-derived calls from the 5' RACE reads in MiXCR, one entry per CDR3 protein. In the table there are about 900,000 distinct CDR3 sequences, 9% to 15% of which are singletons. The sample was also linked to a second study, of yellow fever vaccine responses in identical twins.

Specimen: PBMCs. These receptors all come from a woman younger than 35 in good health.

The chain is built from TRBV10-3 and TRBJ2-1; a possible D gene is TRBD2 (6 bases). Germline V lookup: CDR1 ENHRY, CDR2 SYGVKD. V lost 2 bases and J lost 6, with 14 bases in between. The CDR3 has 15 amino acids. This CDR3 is CAISERGIGSNEQFF. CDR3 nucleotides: TGTGCCATCAGTGAGCGCGGGATTGGGAGCAATGAGCAGTTCTTC.

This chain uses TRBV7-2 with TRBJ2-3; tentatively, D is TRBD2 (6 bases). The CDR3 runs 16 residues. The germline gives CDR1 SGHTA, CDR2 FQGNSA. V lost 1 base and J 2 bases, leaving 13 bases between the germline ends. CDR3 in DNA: TGTGCCAGCAGCTTAGTTGGCGGGACTTACACAGATACGCAGTATTTT. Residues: CASSLVGGTYTDTQYF. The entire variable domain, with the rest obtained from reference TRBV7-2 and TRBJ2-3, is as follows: GAGVSQSPSNKVTEKGKDVELRCDPISGHTALYWYRQSLGQGLEFLIYFQGNSAPDKSGLPSDRFSAERTGGSVSTLTIQRTQQEDSAVYLCASSLVGGTYTDTQYFGPGTRLTVL.

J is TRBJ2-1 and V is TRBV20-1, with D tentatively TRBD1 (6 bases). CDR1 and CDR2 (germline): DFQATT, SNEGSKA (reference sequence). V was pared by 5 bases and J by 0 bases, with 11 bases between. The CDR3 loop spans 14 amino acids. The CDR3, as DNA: TGCAGTGCTGGGGGCCCGAGCTCCTACAATGAGCAGTTCTTC. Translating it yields CSAGGPSSYNEQFF.

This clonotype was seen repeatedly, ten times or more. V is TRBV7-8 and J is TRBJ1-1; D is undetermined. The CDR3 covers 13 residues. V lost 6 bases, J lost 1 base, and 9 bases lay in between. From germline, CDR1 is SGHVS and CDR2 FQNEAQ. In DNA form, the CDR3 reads TGTGCCAGCAGTCATGACCAGAACACTGAAGCTTTCTTT. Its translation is CASSHDQNTEAFF.

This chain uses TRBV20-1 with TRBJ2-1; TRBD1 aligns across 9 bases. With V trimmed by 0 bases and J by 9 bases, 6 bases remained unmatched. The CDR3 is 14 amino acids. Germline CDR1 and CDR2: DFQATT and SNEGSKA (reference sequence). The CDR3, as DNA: TGCAGTGCTAGAGAGCTAGGACAGGGGCGTGAGCAGTTCTTC. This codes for CSARELGQGREQFF.

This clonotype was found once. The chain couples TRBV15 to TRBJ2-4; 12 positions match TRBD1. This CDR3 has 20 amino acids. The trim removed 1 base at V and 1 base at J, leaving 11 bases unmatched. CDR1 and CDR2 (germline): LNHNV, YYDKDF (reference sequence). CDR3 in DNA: TGTGCCACCAGCAGAGTCCCGGGACAGGGGGCGGACGGGGCCAAAAACATTCAGTACTTC. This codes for CATSRVPGQGADGAKNIQYF.

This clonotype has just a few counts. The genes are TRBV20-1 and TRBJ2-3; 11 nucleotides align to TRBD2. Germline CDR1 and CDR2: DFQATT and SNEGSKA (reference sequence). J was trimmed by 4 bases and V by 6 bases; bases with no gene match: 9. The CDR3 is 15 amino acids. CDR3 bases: TGCAGTGCCCACCTAGCGGGGGGCTTACCAGATACGCAGTATTTT. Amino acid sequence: CSAHLAGGLPDTQYF.

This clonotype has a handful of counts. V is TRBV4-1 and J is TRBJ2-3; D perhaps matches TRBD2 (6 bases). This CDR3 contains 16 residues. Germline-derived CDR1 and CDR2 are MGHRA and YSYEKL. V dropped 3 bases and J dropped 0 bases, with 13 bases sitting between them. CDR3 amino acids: CASSHPGRGSTDTQYF. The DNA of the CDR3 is TGCGCCAGCAGCCACCCTGGGCGGGGTAGCACAGATACGCAGTATTTT.

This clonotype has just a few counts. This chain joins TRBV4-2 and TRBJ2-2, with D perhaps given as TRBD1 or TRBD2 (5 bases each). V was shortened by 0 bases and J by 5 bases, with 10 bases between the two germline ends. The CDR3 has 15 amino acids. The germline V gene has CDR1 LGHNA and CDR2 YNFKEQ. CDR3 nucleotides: TGTGCCAGCAGCCAAGATGAGGGGCGAACCGGGGAGCTGTTTTTT. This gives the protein CASSQDEGRTGELFF.

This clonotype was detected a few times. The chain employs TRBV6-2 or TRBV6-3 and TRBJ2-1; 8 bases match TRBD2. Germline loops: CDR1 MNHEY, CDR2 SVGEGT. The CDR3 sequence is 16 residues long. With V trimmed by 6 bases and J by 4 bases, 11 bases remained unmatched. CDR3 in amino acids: CASSDPSGRFYNEQFF. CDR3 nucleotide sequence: TGTGCCAGCAGCGATCCTAGCGGGCGTTTTTACAATGAGCAGTTCTTC.

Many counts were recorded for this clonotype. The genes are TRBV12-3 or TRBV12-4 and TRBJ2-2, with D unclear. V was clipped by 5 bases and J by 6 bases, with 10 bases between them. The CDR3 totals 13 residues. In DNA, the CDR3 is TGTGCCAGCAGTCTCGGCTGGGCCGGGGAGCTGTTTTTT. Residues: CASSLGWAGELFF.